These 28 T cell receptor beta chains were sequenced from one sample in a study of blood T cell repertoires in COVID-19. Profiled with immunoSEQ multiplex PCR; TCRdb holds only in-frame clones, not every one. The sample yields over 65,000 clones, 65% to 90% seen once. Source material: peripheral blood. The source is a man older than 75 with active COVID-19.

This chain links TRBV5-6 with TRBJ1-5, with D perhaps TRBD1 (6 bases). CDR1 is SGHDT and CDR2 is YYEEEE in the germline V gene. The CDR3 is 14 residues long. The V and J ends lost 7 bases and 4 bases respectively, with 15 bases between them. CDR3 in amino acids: CASRKTGLNQPQHF. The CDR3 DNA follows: TGTGCCAGCCGGAAGACAGGACTGAATCAGCCCCAGCATTTT. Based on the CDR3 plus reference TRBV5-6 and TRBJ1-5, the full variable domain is DAGVTQSPTHLIKTRGQQVTLRCSPKSGHDTVSWYQQALGQGPQFIFQYYEEEERQRGNFPDRFSGHQFPNYSSELNVNALLLGDSALYLCASRKTGLNQPQHFGDGTRLSIL.

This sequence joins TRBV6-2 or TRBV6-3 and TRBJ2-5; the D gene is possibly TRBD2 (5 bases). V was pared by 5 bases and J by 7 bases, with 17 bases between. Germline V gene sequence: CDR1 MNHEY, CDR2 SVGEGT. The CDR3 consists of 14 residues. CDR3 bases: TGTGCCAGCAGTCCAACAGCGGCCCCCGGGACCCAGTACTTC. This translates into CASSPTAAPGTQYF.

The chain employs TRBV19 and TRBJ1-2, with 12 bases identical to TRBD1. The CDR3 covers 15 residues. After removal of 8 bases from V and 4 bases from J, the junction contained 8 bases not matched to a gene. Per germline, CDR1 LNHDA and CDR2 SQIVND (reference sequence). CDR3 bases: TGTGCCAGTGTAGGCCGGGACAGGGGGCCCTATGGCTACACCTTC. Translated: CASVGRDRGPYGYTF.

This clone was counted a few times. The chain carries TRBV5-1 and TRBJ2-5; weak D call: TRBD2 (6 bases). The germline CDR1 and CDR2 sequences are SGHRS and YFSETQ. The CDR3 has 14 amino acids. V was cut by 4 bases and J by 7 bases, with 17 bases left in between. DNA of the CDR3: TGCGCCAGCAGCCCGGACGGGGAGGTGCGGACCCAGTACTTC. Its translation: CASSPDGEVRTQYF.

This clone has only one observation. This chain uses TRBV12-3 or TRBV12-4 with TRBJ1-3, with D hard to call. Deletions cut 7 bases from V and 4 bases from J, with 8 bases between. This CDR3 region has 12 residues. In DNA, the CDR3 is TGTGCCAGCAATACTTACGGAAACACCATATATTTT. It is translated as CASNTYGNTIYF.

DNA of the CDR3: TGTGCCAGCAGCCAAATTTCGGACACTGAAGCTTTCTTT. Translated: CASSQISDTEAFF. The chain uses TRBV4-2 and TRBJ1-1; D remains ambiguous. V dropped 2 bases and J dropped 3 bases, with 7 bases sitting between them. Germline V lookup: CDR1 LGHNA, CDR2 YNFKEQ. The CDR3 is 13 residues long.

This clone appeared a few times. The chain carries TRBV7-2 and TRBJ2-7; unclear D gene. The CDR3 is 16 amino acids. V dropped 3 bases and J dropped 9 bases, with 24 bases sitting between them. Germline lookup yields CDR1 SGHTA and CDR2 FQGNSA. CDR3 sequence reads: CASSFSSEPAIHGQYF. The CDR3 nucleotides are TGTGCCAGCAGCTTTAGTTCGGAACCAGCGATCCATGGGCAGTACTTC.

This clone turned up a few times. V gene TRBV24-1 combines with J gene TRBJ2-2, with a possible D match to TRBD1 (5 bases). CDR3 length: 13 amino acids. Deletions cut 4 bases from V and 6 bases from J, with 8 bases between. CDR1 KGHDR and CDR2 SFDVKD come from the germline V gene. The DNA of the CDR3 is TGTGCCACCAGTGACAGGGCTCCCGGGGAGCTGTTTTTT. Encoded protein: CATSDRAPGELFF.

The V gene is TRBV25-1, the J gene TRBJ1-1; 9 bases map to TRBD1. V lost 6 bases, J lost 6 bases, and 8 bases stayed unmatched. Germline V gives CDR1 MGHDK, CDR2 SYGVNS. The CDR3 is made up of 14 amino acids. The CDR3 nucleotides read TGTGCCAGCAGGGTACAGGGGGCCCTATCTGAAGCTTTCTTT. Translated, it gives CASRVQGALSEAFF.

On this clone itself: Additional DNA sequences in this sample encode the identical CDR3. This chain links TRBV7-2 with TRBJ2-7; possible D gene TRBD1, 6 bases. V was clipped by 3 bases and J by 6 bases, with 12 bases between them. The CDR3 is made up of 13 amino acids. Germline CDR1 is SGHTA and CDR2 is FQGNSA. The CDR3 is CASSFQGMGEQYF. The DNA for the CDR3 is TGTGCCAGCAGCTTCCAGGGGATGGGCGAGCAGTACTTC.

DNA for the CDR3: TGCGCCAGCAGCTTGGGGACTAGCTGGGAGCAGTACTTC. Translation gives CASSLGTSWEQYF. This sequence joins TRBV5-1 and TRBJ2-7; 8 bases are a match to TRBD2. This CDR3 spans 13 amino acids. V dropped 0 bases and J dropped 7; count of bases not matched to a gene: 3. From germline, CDR1 is SGHRS and CDR2 YFSETQ.

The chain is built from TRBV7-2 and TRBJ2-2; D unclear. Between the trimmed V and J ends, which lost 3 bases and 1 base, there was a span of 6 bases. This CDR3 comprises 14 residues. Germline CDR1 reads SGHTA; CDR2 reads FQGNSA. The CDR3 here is CASSFRQNTGELFF. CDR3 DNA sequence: TGTGCCAGCAGCTTCAGACAGAACACCGGGGAGCTGTTTTTT.

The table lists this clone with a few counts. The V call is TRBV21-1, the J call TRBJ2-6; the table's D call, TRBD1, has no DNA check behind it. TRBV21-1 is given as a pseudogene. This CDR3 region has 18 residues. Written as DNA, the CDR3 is TGTGCCAGCAGCGAGGACAGGGGGCGCTTATCTGGGGCCAACGTCCTGACTTTC. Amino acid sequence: CASSEDRGRLSGANVLTF.

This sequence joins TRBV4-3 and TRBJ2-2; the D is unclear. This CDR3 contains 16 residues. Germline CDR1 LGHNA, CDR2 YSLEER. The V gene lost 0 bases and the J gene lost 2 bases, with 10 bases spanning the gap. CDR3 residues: CASSQDQAFNTGELFF. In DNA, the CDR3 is TGCGCCAGCAGCCAAGATCAGGCCTTTAACACCGGGGAGCTGTTTTTT.

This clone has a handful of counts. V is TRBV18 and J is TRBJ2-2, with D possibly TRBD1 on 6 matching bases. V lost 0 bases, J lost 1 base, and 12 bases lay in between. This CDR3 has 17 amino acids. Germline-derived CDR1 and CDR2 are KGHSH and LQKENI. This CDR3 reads CASSPPESTGNTGELFF. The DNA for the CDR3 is TGTGCCAGCTCACCACCGGAATCGACAGGGAACACCGGGGAGCTGTTTTTT.

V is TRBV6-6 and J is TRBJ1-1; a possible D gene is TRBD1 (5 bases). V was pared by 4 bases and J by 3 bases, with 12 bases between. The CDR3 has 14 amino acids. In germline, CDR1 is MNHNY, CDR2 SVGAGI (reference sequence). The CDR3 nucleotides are TGTGCCAGCAGTTTTACAGGCTTTGACACTGAAGCTTTCTTT. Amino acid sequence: CASSFTGFDTEAFF.

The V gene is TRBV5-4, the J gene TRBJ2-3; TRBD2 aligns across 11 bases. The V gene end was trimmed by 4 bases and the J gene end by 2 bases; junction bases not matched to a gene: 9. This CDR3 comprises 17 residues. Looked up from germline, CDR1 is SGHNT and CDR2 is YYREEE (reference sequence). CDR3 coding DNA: TGTGCCAGCAGCCGACTTCAGGGACTAGCGGTCACAGATACGCAGTATTTT. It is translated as CASSRLQGLAVTDTQYF.

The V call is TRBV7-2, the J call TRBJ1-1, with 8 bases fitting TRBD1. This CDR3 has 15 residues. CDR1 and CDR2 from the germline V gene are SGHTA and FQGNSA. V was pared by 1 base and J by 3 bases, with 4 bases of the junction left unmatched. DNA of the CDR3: TGTGCCAGCAGCTTAGGCGGCAGGGGGCACACTGAAGCTTTCTTT. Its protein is CASSLGGRGHTEAFF.

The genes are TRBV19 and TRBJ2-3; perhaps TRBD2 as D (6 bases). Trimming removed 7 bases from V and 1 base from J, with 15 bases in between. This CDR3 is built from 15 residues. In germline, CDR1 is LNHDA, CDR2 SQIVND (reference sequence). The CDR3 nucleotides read TGTGCCAGTATTCACTCTGGCGGGGGCACAGATACGCAGTATTTT. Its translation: CASIHSGGGTDTQYF.

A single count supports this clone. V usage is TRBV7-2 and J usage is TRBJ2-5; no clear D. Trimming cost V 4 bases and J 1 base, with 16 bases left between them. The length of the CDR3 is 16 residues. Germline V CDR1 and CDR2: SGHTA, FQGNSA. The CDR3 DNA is TGTGCCAGCAGCTCGAGACTGGATTGGAGCCAAGAGACCCAGTACTTC. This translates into CASSSRLDWSQETQYF.

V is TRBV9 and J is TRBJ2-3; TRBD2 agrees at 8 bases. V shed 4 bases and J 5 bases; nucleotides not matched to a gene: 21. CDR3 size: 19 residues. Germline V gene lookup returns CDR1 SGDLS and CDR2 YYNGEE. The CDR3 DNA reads TGTGCCAGCAGCACCACCCCGGCGCCCGAAGCGGGGGCCTTAGATACGCAGTATTTT. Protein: CASSTTPAPEAGALDTQYF.

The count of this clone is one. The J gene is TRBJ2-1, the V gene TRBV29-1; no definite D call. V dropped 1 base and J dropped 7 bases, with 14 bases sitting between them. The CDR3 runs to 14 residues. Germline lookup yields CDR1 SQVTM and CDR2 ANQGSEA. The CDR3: CSVEARSAINEQFF. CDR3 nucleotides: TGCAGCGTTGAAGCTCGGAGTGCGATTAATGAGCAGTTCTTC.

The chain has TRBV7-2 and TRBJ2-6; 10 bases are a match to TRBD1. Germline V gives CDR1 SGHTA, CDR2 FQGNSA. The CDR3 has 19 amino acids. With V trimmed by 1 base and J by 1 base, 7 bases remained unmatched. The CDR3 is CASSLGDRGSWSGANVLTF. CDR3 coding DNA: TGTGCCAGCAGCTTAGGGGACAGGGGTAGTTGGTCTGGGGCCAACGTCCTGACTTTC.

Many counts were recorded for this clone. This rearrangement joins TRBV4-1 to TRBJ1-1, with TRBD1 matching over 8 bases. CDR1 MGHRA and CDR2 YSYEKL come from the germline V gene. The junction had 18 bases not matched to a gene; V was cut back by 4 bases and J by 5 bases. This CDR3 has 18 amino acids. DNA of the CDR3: TGCGCCAGCAGCCTTCTTTTCAGGGGGCGCCGTATTGATACTGAAGCTTTCTTT. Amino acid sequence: CASSLLFRGRRIDTEAFF.

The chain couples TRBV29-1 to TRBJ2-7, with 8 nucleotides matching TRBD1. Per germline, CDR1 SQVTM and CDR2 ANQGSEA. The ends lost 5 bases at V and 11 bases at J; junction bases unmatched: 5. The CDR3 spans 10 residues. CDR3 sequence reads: CSVMDRVEYF. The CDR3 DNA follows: TGCAGCGTTATGGACAGGGTCGAGTACTTC.

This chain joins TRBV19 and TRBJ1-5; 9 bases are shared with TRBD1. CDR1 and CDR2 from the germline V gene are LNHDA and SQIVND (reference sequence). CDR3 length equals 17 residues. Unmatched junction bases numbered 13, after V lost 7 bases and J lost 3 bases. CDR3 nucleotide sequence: TGTGCCAGTACCGAGACAGGGGGAGTAATATTCAATCAGCCCCAGCATTTT. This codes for CASTETGGVIFNQPQHF.

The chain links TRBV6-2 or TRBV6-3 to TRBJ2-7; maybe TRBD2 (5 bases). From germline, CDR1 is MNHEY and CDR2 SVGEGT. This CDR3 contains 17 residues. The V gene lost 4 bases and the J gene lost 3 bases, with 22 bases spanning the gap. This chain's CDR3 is CASSSIPREPTYYEQYF. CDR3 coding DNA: TGTGCCAGCAGTTCCATACCCCGGGAACCCACTTACTACGAGCAGTACTTC.

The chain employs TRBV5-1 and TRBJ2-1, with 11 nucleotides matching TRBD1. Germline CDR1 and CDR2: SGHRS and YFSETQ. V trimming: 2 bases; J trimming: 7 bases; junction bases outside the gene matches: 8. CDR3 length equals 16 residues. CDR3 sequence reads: CASSFRGQGAGNEQFF. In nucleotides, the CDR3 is TGCGCCAGCAGCTTTAGAGGACAGGGGGCAGGGAATGAGCAGTTCTTC. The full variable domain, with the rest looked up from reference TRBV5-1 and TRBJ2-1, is KAGVTQTPRYLIKTRGQQVTLSCSPISGHRSVSWYQQTPGQGLQFLFEYFSETQRNKGNFPGRFSGRQFSNSRSEMNVSTLELGDSALYLCASSFRGQGAGNEQFFGPGTRLTVL.